This entry describes one T cell receptor (beta chain). Measured with immunoSEQ multiplex PCR; TCRdb has only the in-frame clones, and not every one. The table has some 48,000 clones, 90% to 95% seen once; the top ten hold roughly a tenth. The germline gives CDR1 ENHRY, CDR2 SYGVKD. The V end was cut by 9 bases, the J end by 6 bases, with 15 bases between. This CDR3 contains 13 residues. V usage is TRBV10-3 and J usage is TRBJ2-1; a possible D gene is TRBD2 (6 bases). The receptor was derived from a man aged 35-49 years with rheumatoid arthritis. Sequences were obtained from PBMCs. CDR3 in amino acids: CAISKGGPNEQFF. In DNA, the CDR3 is TGTGCCATAAGTAAGGGAGGACCCAATGAGCAGTTCTTC.